This entry lists 23 T cell receptor beta chains sequenced from one sample in a study of T cell responses to AZD1222 COVID-19 vaccine. Profiling relied on immunoSEQ multiplex PCR, and the TCRdb table lists in-frame clones only, not all of them. The sample contains approximately 92,000 clones, about 91% of which appear only once. This specimen consisted of peripheral blood, obtained on day 0 of AZD1222 vaccination. These receptors originate from an adult in good health.

The V call is TRBV19, the J call TRBJ2-3, with D possibly matching TRBD2 (7 bases). CDR3 length: 14 amino acids. CDR1 is LNHDA, CDR2 SQIVND, per germline (reference sequence). The V and J ends lost 4 bases and 2 bases respectively, with 10 bases between them. The CDR3 nucleotides are TGTGCCAGTAGTAACCGGGGGGCCACAGATACGCAGTATTTT. The encoded protein is CASSNRGATDTQYF.

For this clone: Compared with germline, one end of the junction differs, possibly owing to a read error. The chain couples TRBV29-1 to TRBJ1-6; D ambiguous. The CDR3 totals 13 residues. CDR1 and CDR2 from the germline V gene are SQVTM and ANQGSEA. In DNA, the CDR3 is TGCAGCGTTCAAGAGGTCCTTAATTCACCCCTCCACTTT. It encodes CSVQEVLNSPLHF.

The chain uses TRBV18 and TRBJ2-1; 7 bases map to TRBD2. CDR3 length: 15 amino acids. With V trimmed by 2 bases and J by 9 bases, 10 bases remained unmatched. CDR1 and CDR2 from the germline V gene are KGHSH and LQKENI. CDR3 region: CASSPGRATGGEQFF. For the CDR3, the DNA is TGTGCCAGCTCACCAGGGAGGGCAACAGGAGGTGAGCAGTTCTTC.

The V and J genes are TRBV7-3 and TRBJ1-5, with D possibly being TRBD1 (6 bases). V lost 3 bases and J lost 4, with 7 bases in between. From germline, CDR1 is SGHTA and CDR2 FQGTGA. CDR3 length equals 13 residues. The CDR3 DNA reads as TGTGCCAGCAGCTTGGACAGAAATCAGCCCCAGCATTTT. Encoded protein: CASSLDRNQPQHF.

This chain uses TRBV5-1 with TRBJ1-1, with D perhaps matching TRBD1 (6 bases). The CDR3 extends over 13 amino acids. Germline CDR1 and CDR2: SGHRS and YFSETQ. Trimming pared 7 bases from V and 0 bases from J, leaving 10 bases between. In DNA, the CDR3 is TGCGCCAGCGGGGACATGCTGAACACTGAAGCTTTCTTT. Its protein is CASGDMLNTEAFF. Full variable domain (remainder filled in from reference TRBV5-1 and TRBJ1-1): KAGVTQTPRYLIKTRGQQVTLSCSPISGHRSVSWYQQTPGQGLQFLFEYFSETQRNKGNFPGRFSGRQFSNSRSEMNVSTLELGDSALYLCASGDMLNTEAFFGQGTRLTVV.

The rearrangement joins TRBV4-1 to TRBJ1-1; a weak D match, TRBD1 (5 bases). Germline values: CDR1 MGHRA, CDR2 YSYEKL. The V gene lost 4 bases and the J gene lost 3 bases, with 12 bases spanning the gap. This CDR3 is built from 14 residues. DNA of the CDR3: TGCGCCAGCAGCCTCCTCGGGGGGGACACTGAAGCTTTCTTT. Translated, it gives CASSLLGGDTEAFF.

V gene TRBV6-5 combines with J gene TRBJ2-7; D possibly corresponds to TRBD1 (6 bases). This CDR3 is built from 15 residues. Trimming left V 2 bases short and J 2 bases short, with 13 bases between. The germline V gene encodes CDR1 MNHEY and CDR2 SVGAGI. The CDR3 DNA sequence: TGTGCCAGCAGTTACATGGTGGGGGCTCCCTACGAGCAGTACTTC. Protein sequence: CASSYMVGAPYEQYF.

The chain links TRBV7-9 to TRBJ2-3; no firm D call. Trimming took off 3 bases at V and 3 bases at J, with 7 bases between the two ends. This CDR3 is built from 13 residues. The germline V gene has CDR1 SEHNR and CDR2 FQNEAQ (reference sequence). The CDR3 DNA sequence: TGTGCCAGCAGCTTCTCCGGGACAGATACGCAGTATTTT. Translation gives CASSFSGTDTQYF.

The chain links TRBV3-1 (or the pseudogene TRBV3-2) to TRBJ2-3; possibly TRBD1 for D (6 bases). CDR1 is LGHDT, CDR2 YNNKEL, per germline (reference sequence). Trimming removed 1 base from V and 2 bases from J, with 13 bases in between. CDR3 length: 16 amino acids. CDR3 nucleotides: TGTGCCAGCAGCCAAGGAGGGGGACAATCCACAGATACGCAGTATTTT. It is translated as CASSQGGGQSTDTQYF.

The V gene is TRBV5-4, the J gene TRBJ2-6; 9 bases are a match to TRBD2. The CDR3 is made up of 17 amino acids. The V segment lost 3 bases and the J segment 3 bases; nucleotides outside the gene matches: 7. Germline V gene data show CDR1 as SGHNT and CDR2 as YYREEE (reference sequence). The CDR3 sequence: CASSSRRGGFGANVLTF. The DNA for the CDR3 is TGTGCCAGCAGCTCCCGGCGGGGGGGTTTTGGGGCCAACGTCCTGACTTTC. Complete variable domain (other parts from reference TRBV5-4 and TRBJ2-6): ETGVTQSPTHLIKTRGQQVTLRCSSQSGHNTVSWYQQALGQGPQFIFQYYREEENGRGNFPPRFSGLQFPNYSSELNVNALELDDSALYLCASSSRRGGFGANVLTFGAGSRLTVL.

The V gene is TRBV9, the J gene TRBJ2-5, with a tentative D call TRBD2 (6 bases). Trimming stripped 0 bases from V and 4 bases from J, with 13 bases between. Germline V gives CDR1 SGDLS, CDR2 YYNGEE. There are 15 residues in the CDR3. The CDR3 region has the DNA TGTGCCAGCAGCGTAGCCCTCCGGCGGGGAGAGACCCAGTACTTC. Translating gives CASSVALRRGETQYF. Drawing the rest from reference TRBV9 and TRBJ2-5, the complete variable domain is DSGVTQTPKHLITATGQRVTLRCSPRSGDLSVYWYQQSLDQGLQFLIQYYNGEERAKGNILERFSAQQFPDLHSELNLSSLELGDSALYFCASSVALRRGETQYFGPGTRLLVL.

This rearrangement joins TRBV2 to TRBJ1-4, with D unclear. The CDR3 loop spans 11 amino acids. Trimming removed 5 bases at V and 4 bases at J, with 2 bases between. CDR1 and CDR2 (germline): SNHLY, FYNNEI. DNA for the CDR3: TGTGCCAGCAGTCTTAATGAAAAACTGTTTTTT. Its translation: CASSLNEKLFF.

V and J are TRBV3-1 (or the pseudogene TRBV3-2) and TRBJ1-2, with 7 bases that match TRBD1. This CDR3 is built from 12 residues. Germline CDR1 LGHDT, CDR2 YNNKEL (reference sequence). V dropped 11 bases and J dropped 6; count of bases not matched to a gene: 9. CDR3 protein: CACYGQADGYTF. DNA for the CDR3: TGTGCCTGTTATGGACAGGCGGATGGCTACACCTTC.

The gene calls are TRBV25-1 and TRBJ1-1; D is unclear. The CDR3 length is 14 residues. Per germline, CDR1 MGHDK and CDR2 SYGVNS. The V gene lost 5 bases and the J gene lost 3 bases, with 13 bases spanning the gap. The CDR3 sequence: CASSRLVQDTEAFF. CDR3 DNA: TGTGCCAGCAGTCGATTGGTTCAGGACACTGAAGCTTTCTTT.

The V and J genes are TRBV3-1 (or the pseudogene TRBV3-2) and TRBJ1-4; 12 bases are shared with TRBD1. Germline loops: CDR1 LGHDT, CDR2 YNNKEL (reference sequence). With V trimmed by 1 base and J by 7 bases, 4 bases remained unmatched. CDR3 length: 16 residues. The CDR3 reads CASSQVLGQGAEKLFF. CDR3 nucleotide sequence: TGTGCCAGCAGCCAAGTCTTGGGACAGGGGGCTGAAAAACTGTTTTTT.

This rearrangement joins TRBV29-1 to TRBJ1-2; D unresolved. Germline CDR1 and CDR2: SQVTM and ANQGSEA. Trimming removed 3 bases from V and 1 base from J, with 12 bases in between. This CDR3 has 14 residues. The chain's CDR3 is CSVDGDGSNYGYTF. The CDR3 DNA reads TGCAGCGTTGATGGGGATGGGAGTAACTATGGCTACACCTTC.

The V gene is TRBV19, the J gene TRBJ2-6, with TRBD1 matching 8 bases. This CDR3 comprises 17 residues. V dropped 6 bases and J dropped 1; count of bases not matched to a gene: 8. Germline lookup yields CDR1 LNHDA and CDR2 SQIVND (reference sequence). The chain's CDR3 is CASSFRTGWSGANVLTF. Here the CDR3 DNA reads TGTGCCAGTAGCTTCCGGACAGGGTGGTCTGGGGCCAACGTCCTGACTTTC.

V usage is TRBV23-1 and J usage is TRBJ1-4; tentatively, D is TRBD1 (5 bases). Being an ORF, TRBV23-1 has a function that is uncertain. The CDR3 runs to 19 residues. V gave up 2 bases and J gave up 6 bases, with 25 bases separating them. CDR3 residues: CASSQPVAVFPGGDEKLFF. CDR3 sequence (DNA): TGCGCCAGCAGTCAACCTGTCGCGGTGTTCCCGGGAGGGGATGAAAAACTGTTTTTT.

The V call is TRBV4-3, the J call TRBJ2-1; D may be TRBD1 or TRBD2 (6 bases each). The CDR3 spans 14 residues. The V end lost 0 bases, the J end lost 7 bases, and 10 bases lay between the germline ends. The germline CDR1 and CDR2 sequences are LGHNA and YSLEER. The CDR3 region has the DNA TGCGCCAGCAGCCAAGATTGGGGGGCAAATGAGCAGTTCTTC. It translates to CASSQDWGANEQFF.

The J gene is TRBJ1-3, the V gene TRBV5-1; the D is unclear. The V gene lost 0 bases and the J gene lost 4 bases, with 8 bases spanning the gap. Germline CDR1 is SGHRS and CDR2 is YFSETQ. The CDR3 is 14 amino acids. As DNA, the CDR3 is TGCGCCAGCAGCTTGGGGACGTCCGGAAACACCATATATTTT. Amino acids: CASSLGTSGNTIYF.

The chain recombines TRBV6-2 or TRBV6-3 with TRBJ1-5; 8 bases fit TRBD1. This CDR3 has 17 residues. CDR1 is MNHEY and CDR2 is SVGEGT in the germline V gene. The trim removed 2 bases at V and 3 bases at J, leaving 9 bases unmatched. CDR3 coding DNA: TGTGCCAGCAGTTACCTTCTTGACAGGGGCCTCAATCAGCCCCAGCATTTT. Amino acid sequence: CASSYLLDRGLNQPQHF.

The rearrangement joins TRBV18 to TRBJ1-2; 10 bases are a match to TRBD1. The CDR3 consists of 16 residues. The V gene end was trimmed by 1 base and the J gene end by 4 bases; junction bases not matched to a gene: 6. CDR1 KGHSH and CDR2 LQKENI come from the germline V gene. The CDR3 nucleotides read TGTGCCAGCTCACCACTCCGGGACAGGGGCTTCTATGGCTACACCTTC. As protein: CASSPLRDRGFYGYTF.

The CDR3 DNA sequence: TGTGCCAGCAGCGTTTACAATGAGCAGTTCTTC. It translates to CASSVYNEQFF. This chain links TRBV7-9 with TRBJ2-1; D is undetermined. This CDR3 is built from 11 residues. Per germline, CDR1 SEHNR and CDR2 FQNEAQ (reference sequence). Trimming removed 5 bases from V and 4 bases from J, with 3 bases in between.